This T cell receptor beta chain was captured by sequencing in a study of shared clonotypes between healthy human individuals. V was shortened by 5 bases and J by 1 base, with 17 bases between the two germline ends. The CDR3 consists of 15 residues. Germline V gives CDR1 GTSNPN, CDR2 SVGIG (reference sequence). The method was immunoSEQ multiplex PCR; TCRdb's version includes in-frame clones alone and lacks a portion of them. This sample has 2,500,000 or so clones; roughly 93% occur once, and the top ten carry around 0.37%. Sequenced material: naive CD4+ T cells from PBMCs. Subset here: CD45RA+ positively selected. The receptor comes from a man between 18 and 29 years old in good health. Some clones in this sample may be carry-over from other donors' samples. This sequence joins TRBV30 and TRBJ1-1; possible D gene TRBD1, 6 bases. This CDR3 reads CAWLQGSAANTEAFF. CDR3 coding DNA: TGTGCCTGGCTACAGGGTTCTGCCGCGAACACTGAAGCTTTCTTT.